This T cell receptor (beta chain) was profiled in a study of T cell changes during pregnancy in multiple sclerosis. Profiled with immunoSEQ multiplex PCR; TCRdb holds only in-frame clones, not every one. The sample contains 40,000 to 45,000 clones, approximately 90% of which appear only once. This CDR3 region has 14 residues. In germline, CDR1 is MNHEY, CDR2 SVGAGI. The germline V and J ends were trimmed by 6 bases and 5 bases, with 16 bases remaining between them. This TCR came from a female donor with multiple sclerosis, enrolled in a pregnancy study. This chain links TRBV6-5 with TRBJ2-5; the D gene is possibly TRBD2 (6 bases). The source material was CD8+ T cells from peripheral blood mononuclear cells, sampled in the third trimester of pregnancy. CDR3 loop: CASSRGTDVETQYF. The CDR3 bases are TGTGCCAGCAGCCGTGGGACTGATGTGGAGACCCAGTACTTC.